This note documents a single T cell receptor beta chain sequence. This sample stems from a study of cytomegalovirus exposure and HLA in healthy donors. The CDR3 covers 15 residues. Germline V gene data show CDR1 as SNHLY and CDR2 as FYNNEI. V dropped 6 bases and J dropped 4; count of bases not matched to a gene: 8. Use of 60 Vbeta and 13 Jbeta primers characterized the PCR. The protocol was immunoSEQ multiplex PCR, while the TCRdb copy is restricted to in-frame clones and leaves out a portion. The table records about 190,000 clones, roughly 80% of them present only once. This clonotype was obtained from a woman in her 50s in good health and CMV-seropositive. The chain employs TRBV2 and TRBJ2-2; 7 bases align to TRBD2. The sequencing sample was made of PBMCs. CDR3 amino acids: CASRGTTRGTGELFF. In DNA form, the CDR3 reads TGTGCCAGCAGGGGGACTACCCGAGGCACCGGGGAGCTGTTTTTT.